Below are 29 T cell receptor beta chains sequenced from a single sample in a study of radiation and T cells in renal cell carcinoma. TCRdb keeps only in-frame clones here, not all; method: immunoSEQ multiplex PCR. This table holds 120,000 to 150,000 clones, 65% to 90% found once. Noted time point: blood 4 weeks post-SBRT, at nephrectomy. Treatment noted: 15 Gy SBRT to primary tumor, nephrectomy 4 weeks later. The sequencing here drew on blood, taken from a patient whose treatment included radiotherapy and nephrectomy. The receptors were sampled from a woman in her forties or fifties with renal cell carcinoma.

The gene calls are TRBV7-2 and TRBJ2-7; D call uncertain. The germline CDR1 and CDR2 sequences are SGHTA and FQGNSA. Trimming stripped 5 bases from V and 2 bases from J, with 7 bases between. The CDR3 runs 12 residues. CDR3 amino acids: CASSPTTYEQYF. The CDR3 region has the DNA TGTGCCAGCAGCCCCACAACCTACGAGCAGTACTTC.

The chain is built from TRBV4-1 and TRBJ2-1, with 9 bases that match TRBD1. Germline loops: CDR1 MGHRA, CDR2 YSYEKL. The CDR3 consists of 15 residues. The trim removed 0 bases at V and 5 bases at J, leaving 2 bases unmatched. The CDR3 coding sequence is TGCGCCAGCAGCCAAGAAGGACAGGGGAACAATGAGCAGTTCTTC. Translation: CASSQEGQGNNEQFF.

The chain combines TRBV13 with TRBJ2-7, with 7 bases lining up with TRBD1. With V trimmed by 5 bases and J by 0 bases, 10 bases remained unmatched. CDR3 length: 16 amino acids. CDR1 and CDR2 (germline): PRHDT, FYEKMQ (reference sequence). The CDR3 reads CASSPRPGTASYEQYF. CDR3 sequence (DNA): TGTGCCAGCAGCCCCAGACCCGGGACAGCCTCCTACGAGCAGTACTTC.

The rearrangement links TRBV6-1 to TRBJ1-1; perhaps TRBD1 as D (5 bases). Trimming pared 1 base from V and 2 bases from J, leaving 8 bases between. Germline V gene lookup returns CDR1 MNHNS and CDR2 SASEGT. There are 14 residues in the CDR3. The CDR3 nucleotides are TGTGCCAGCAGTGAAGGGGGGACCAACACTGAAGCTTTCTTT. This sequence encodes CASSEGGTNTEAFF.

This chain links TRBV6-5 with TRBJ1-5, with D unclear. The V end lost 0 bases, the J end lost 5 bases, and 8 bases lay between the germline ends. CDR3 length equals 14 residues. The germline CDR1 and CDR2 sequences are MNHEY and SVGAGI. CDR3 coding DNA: TGTGCCAGCAGTTACTCGTTCGGTCATCAGCCCCAGCATTTT. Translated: CASSYSFGHQPQHF.

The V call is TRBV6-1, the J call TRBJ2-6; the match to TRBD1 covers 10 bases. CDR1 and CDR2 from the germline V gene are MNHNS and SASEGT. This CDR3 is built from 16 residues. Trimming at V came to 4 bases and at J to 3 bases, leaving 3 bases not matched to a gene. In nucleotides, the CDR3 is TGTGCCAGCAGTGGGACAGGGGGTGGTGGGGCCAACGTCCTGACTTTC. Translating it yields CASSGTGGGGANVLTF.

CDR3 bases: TGCGCCAGCAGCCTCGAAACGCGAGTTTACCGTGGGGAGCTGTTTTTT. Protein sequence: CASSLETRVYRGELFF. The chain combines TRBV4-3 with TRBJ2-2; D call uncertain. This CDR3 comprises 16 residues. Per the germline V gene, CDR1 is LGHNA and CDR2 is YSLEER. Trimming took 4 bases from V and 8 from J, leaving 20 bases between them.

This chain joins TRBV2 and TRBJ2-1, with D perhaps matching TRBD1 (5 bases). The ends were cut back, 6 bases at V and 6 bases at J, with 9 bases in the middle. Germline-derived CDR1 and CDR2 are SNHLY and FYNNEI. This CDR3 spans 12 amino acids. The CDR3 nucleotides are TGTGCCAGCAGCCAGCAGGGCAATGAGCAGTTCTTC. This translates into CASSQQGNEQFF.

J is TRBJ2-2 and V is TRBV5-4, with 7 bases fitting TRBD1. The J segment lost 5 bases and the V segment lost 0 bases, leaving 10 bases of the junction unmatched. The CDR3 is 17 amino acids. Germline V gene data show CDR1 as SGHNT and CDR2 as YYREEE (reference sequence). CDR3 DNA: TGTGCCAGCAGCTTGGGCCCGACAGGGTTTCGGACCGGGGAGCTGTTTTTT. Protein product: CASSLGPTGFRTGELFF.

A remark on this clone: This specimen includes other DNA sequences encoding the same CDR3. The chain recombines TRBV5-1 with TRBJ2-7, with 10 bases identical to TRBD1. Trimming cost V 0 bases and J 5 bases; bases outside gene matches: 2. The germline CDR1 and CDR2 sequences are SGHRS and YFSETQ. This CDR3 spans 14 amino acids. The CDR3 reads CASSLGQGANEQYF. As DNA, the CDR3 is TGCGCCAGCAGCTTGGGACAGGGGGCAAACGAGCAGTACTTC.

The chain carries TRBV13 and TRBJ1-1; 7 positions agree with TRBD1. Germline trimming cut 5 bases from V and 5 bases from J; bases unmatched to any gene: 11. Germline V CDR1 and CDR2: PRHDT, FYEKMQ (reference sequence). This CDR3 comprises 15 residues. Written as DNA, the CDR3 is TGTGCCAGCAGCGCGGGGGACAGCGGGGGAACTGAAGCTTTCTTT. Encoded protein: CASSAGDSGGTEAFF.

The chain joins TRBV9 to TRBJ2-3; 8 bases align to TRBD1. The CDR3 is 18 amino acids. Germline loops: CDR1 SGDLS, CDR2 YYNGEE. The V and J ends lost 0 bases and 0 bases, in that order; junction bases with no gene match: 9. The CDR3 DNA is TGTGCCAGCAGCGTAGATGGGACGACAGGGGTCAGCACAGATACGCAGTATTTT. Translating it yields CASSVDGTTGVSTDTQYF.

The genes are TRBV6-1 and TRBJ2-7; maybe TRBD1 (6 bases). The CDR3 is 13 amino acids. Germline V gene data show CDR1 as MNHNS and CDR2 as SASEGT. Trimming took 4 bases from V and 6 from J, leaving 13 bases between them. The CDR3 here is CASSVLQGSEQYF. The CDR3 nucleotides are TGTGCCAGCAGTGTATTGCAGGGGTCCGAGCAGTACTTC.

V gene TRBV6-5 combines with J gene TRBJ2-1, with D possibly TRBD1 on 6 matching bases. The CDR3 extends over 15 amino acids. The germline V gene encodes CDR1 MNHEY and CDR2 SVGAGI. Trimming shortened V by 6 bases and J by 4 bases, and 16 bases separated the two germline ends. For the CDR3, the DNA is TGTGCCAGCAGCCGCCCCAACAGGGAATACAATGAGCAGTTCTTC. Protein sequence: CASSRPNREYNEQFF.

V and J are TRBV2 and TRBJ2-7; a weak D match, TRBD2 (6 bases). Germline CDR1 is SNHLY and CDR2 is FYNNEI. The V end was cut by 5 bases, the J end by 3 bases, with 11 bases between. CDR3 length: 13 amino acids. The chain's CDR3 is CASSWGLDYEQYF. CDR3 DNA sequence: TGTGCCAGCAGTTGGGGACTTGACTACGAGCAGTACTTC.

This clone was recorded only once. CDR3 sequence: CASSNRDHTDTQYF. As DNA, the CDR3 is TGTGCCAGCAGCAACCGGGACCACACAGATACGCAGTATTTT. This chain uses TRBV14 with TRBJ2-3; D may be TRBD1 or TRBD2 (5 bases each). There are 14 residues in the CDR3. The V gene's germline CDR1 is SGHDN and CDR2 FVKESK. Trimming removed 5 bases at V and 2 bases at J, with 11 bases between.

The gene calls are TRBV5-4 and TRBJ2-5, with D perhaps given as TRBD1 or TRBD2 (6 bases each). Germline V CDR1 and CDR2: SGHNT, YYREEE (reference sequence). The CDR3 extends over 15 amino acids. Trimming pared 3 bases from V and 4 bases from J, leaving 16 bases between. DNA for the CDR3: TGTGCCAGCAGCTCTGGAGGGGGTAGCGGAGAGACCCAGTACTTC. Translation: CASSSGGGSGETQYF.

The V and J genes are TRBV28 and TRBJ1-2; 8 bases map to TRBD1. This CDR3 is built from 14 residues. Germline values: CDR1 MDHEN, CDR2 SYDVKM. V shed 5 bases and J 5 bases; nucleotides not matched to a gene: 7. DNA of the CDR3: TGTGCCAGCAGTGGATCACAGGGGGGATATGGCTACACCTTC. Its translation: CASSGSQGGYGYTF.

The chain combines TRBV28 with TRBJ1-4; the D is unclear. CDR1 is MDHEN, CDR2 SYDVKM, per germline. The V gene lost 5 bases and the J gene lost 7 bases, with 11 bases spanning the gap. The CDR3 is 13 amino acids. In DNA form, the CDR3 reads TGTGCCAGCAGTCTTGGACGGATTGAAAAACTGTTTTTT. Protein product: CASSLGRIEKLFF.

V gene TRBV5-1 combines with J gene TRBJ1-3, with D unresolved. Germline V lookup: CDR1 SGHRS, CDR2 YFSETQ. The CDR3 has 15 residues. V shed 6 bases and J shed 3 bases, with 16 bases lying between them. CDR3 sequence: CASTPGPERGNTIYF. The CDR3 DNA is TGCGCCAGCACCCCGGGTCCGGAACGTGGAAACACCATATATTTT.

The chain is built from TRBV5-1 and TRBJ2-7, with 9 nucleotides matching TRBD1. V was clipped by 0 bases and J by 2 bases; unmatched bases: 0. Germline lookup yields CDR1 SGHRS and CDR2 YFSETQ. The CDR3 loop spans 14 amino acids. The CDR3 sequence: CASSLGTGAYEQYF. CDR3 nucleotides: TGCGCCAGCAGCTTGGGGACAGGGGCCTACGAGCAGTACTTC. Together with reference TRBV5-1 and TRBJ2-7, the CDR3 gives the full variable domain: KAGVTQTPRYLIKTRGQQVTLSCSPISGHRSVSWYQQTPGQGLQFLFEYFSETQRNKGNFPGRFSGRQFSNSRSEMNVSTLELGDSALYLCASSLGTGAYEQYFGPGTRLTVT.

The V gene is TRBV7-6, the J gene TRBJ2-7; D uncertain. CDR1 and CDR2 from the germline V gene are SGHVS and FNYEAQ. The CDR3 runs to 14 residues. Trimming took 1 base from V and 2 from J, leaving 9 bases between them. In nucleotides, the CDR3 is TGTGCCAGCAGCTTAGAGCCGGGCCCCTACGAGCAGTACTTC. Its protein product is CASSLEPGPYEQYF.

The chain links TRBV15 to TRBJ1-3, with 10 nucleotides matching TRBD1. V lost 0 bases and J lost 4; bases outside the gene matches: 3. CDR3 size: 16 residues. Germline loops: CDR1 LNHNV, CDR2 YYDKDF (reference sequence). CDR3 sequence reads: CATSRDRDRGGNTIYF. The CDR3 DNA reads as TGTGCCACCAGCAGAGATCGGGACAGGGGAGGAAACACCATATATTTT.

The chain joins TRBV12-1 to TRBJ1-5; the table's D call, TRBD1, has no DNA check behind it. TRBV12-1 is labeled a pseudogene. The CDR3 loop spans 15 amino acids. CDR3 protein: CASSSQDRGCQPQHF. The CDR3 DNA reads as TGTGCCAGCAGCTCACAGGACAGGGGCTGTCAGCCCCAGCATTTT.

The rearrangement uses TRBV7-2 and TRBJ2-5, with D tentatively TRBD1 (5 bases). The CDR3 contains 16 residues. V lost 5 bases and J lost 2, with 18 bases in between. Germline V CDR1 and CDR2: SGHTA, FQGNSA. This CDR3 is CASSANRPALQETQYF. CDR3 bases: TGTGCCAGCAGCGCAAACAGGCCAGCCCTTCAAGAGACCCAGTACTTC.

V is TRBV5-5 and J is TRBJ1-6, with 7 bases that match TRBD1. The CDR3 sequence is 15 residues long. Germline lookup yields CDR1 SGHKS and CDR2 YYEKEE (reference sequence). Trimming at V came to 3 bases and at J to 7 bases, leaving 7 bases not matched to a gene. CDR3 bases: TGTGCCAGCAGCTGGGACAGCCGCGGAAATTCACCCCTCCACTTT. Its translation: CASSWDSRGNSPLHF.

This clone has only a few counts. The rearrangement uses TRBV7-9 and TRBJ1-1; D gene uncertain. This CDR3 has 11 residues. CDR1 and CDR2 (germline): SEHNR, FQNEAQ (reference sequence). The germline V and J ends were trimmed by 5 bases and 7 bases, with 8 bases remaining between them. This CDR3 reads CASSEIYEAFF. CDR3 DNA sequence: TGTGCCAGCAGCGAGATCTATGAAGCTTTCTTT.

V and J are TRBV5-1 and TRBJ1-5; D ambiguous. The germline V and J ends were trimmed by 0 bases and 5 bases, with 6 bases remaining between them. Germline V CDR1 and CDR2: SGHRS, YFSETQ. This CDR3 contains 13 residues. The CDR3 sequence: CASSLGEYQPQHF. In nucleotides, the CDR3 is TGCGCCAGCAGCTTGGGGGAATATCAGCCCCAGCATTTT.

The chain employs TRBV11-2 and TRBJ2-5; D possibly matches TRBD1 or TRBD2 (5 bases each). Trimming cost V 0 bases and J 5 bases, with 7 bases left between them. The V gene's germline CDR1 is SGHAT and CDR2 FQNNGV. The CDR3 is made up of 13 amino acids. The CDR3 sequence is CASSLDREETQYF. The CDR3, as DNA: TGTGCCAGCAGCTTAGACAGGGAGGAGACCCAGTACTTC.